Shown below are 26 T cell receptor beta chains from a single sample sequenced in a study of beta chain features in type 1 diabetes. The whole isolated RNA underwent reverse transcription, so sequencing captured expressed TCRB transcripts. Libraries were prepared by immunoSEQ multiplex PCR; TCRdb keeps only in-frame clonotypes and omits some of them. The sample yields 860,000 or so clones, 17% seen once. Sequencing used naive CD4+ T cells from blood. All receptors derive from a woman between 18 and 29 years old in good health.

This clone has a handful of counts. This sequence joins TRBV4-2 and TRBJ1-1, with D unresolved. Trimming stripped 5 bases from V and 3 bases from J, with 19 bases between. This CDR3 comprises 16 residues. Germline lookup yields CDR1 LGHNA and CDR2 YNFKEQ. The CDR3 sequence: CASSDPGRGRDTEAFF. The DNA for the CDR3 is TGTGCCAGCAGCGACCCTGGACGCGGGCGCGACACTGAAGCTTTCTTT.

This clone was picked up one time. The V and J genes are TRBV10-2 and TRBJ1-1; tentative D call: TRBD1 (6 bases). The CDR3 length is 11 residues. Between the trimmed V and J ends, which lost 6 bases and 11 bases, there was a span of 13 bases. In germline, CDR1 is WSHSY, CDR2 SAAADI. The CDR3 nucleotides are TGCGCCAGCAGAGACAACAGGGACGCTTTCTTT. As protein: CASRDNRDAFF.

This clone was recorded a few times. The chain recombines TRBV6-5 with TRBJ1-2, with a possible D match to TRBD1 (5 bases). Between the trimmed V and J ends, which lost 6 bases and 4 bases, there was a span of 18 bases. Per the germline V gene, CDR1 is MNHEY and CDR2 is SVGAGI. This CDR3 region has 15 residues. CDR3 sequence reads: CASSREVGGVYGYTF. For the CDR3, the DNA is TGTGCCAGCAGCCGCGAAGTGGGGGGAGTCTATGGCTACACCTTC.

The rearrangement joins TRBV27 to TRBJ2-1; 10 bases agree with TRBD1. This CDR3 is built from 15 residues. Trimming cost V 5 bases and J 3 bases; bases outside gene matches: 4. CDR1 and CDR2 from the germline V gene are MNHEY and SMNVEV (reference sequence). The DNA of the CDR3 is TGTGCCAGCAGTACGCGGGACAGGGGCTACAATGAGCAGTTCTTC. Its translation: CASSTRDRGYNEQFF.

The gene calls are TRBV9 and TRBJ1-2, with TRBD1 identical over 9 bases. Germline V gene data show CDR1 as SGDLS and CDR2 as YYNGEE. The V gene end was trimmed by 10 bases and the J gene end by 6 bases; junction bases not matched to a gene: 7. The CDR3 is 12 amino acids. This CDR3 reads CAGRTGVNGYTF. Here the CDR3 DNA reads TGTGCCGGAAGGACAGGGGTAAATGGCTACACCTTC. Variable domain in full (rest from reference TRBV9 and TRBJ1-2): DSGVTQTPKHLITATGQRVTLRCSPRSGDLSVYWYQQSLDQGLQFLIQYYNGEERAKGNILERFSAQQFPDLHSELNLSSLELGDSALYFCAGRTGVNGYTFGSGTRLTVV.

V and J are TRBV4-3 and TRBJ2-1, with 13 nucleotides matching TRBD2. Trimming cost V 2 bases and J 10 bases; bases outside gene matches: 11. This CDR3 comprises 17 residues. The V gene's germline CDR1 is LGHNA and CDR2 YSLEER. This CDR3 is CASSQKRGGTSGNEQFF. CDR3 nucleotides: TGCGCCAGCAGCCAAAAGAGAGGAGGGACTAGCGGGAACGAGCAGTTCTTC.

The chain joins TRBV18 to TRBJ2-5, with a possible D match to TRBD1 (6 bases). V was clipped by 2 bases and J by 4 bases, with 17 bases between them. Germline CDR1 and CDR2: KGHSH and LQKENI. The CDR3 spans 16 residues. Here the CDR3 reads CASSPTYRATLETQYF. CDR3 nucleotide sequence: TGTGCCAGCTCACCAACCTACAGGGCAACGCTAGAGACCCAGTACTTC.

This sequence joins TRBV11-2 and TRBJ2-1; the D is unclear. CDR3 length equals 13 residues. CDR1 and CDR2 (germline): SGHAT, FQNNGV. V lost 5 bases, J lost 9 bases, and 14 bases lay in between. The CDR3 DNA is TGTGCCAGCAGCCCTCGCTCATGGGTTGAGCAGTTCTTC. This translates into CASSPRSWVEQFF.

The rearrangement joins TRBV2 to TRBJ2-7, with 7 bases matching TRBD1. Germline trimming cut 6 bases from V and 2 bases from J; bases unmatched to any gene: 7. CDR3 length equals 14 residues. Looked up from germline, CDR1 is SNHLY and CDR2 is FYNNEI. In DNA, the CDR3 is TGTGCCAGCAGCCGACAGGGACCCACCTACGAGCAGTACTTC. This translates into CASSRQGPTYEQYF.

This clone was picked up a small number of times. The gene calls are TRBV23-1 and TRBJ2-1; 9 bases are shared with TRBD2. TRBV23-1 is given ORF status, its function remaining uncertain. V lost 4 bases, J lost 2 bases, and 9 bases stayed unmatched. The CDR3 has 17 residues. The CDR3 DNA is TGCGCCAGCAGTCGACCCATTAGCGGGAGAACCTACAATGAGCAGTTCTTC. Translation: CASSRPISGRTYNEQFF.

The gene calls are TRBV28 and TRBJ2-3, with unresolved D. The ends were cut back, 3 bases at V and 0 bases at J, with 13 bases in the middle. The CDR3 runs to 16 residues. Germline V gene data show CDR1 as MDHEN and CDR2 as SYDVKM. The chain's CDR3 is CASSFPGRRSTDTQYF. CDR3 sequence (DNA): TGTGCCAGCAGTTTCCCGGGTCGGCGGAGCACAGATACGCAGTATTTT.

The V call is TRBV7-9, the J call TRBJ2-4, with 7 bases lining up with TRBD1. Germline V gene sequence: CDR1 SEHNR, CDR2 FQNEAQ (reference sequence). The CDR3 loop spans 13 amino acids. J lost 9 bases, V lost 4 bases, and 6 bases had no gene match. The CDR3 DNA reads TGTGCCAGCAGCTCGACAGGGCCAAGCATTCAGTACTTC. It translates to CASSSTGPSIQYF.

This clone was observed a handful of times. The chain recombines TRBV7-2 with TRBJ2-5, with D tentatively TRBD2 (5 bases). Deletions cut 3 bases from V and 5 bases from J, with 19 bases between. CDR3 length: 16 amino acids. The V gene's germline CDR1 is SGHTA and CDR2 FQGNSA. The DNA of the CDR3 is TGTGCCAGCAGCTTCGGGCCCCGGGATTCGTTGGAGACCCAGTACTTC. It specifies CASSFGPRDSLETQYF.

The CDR3: CASSQEDRGPYEQYF. The CDR3 nucleotides are TGCGCCAGCAGCCAAGAGGACAGGGGTCCCTACGAGCAGTACTTC. This rearrangement joins TRBV4-1 to TRBJ2-7; 9 bases align to TRBD1. CDR1 MGHRA and CDR2 YSYEKL come from the germline V gene. Trimming removed 0 bases from V and 2 bases from J; junction bases left unmatched: 2. The CDR3 length is 15 residues.

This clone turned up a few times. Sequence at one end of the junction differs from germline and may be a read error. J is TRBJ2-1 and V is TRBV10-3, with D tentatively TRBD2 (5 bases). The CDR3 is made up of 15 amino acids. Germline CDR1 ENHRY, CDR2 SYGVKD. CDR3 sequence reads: CASSYSRTVYNEQFF. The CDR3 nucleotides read TGTGCCAGCAGTTATAGCAGGACTGTGTACAATGAGCAGTTCTTC.

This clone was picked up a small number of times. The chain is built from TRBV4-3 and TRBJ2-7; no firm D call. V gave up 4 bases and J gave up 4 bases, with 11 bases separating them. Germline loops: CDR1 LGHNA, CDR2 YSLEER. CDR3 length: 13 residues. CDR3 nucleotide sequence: TGCGCCAGCAGCCTTACGGTGGCGTACGAGCAGTACTTC. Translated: CASSLTVAYEQYF.

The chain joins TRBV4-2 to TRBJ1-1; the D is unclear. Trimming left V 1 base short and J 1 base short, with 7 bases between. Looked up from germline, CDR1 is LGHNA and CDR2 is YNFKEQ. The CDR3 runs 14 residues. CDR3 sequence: CASSQVTANTEAFF. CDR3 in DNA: TGTGCCAGCAGCCAAGTGACTGCGAACACTGAAGCTTTCTTT.

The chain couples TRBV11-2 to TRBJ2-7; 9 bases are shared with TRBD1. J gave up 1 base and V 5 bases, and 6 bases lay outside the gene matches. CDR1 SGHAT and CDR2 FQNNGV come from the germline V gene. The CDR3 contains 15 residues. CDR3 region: CASSHRGQGSYEQYF. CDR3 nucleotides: TGTGCCAGCAGCCATAGAGGACAGGGGTCCTACGAGCAGTACTTC.

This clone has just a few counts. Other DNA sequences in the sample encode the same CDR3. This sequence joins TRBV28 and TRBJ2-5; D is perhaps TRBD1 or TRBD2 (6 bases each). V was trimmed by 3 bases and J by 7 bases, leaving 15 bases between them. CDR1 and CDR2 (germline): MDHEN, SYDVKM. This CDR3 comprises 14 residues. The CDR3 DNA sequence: TGTGCCAGCAGTTTCGGGGGCCGGGGTTGGACCCAGTACTTC. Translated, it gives CASSFGGRGWTQYF.

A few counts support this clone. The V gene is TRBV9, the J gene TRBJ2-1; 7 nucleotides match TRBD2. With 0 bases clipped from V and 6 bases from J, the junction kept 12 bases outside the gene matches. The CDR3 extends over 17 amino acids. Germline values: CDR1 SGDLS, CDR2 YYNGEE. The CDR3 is CASSVEPGRGPGNEQFF. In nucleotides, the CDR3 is TGTGCCAGCAGCGTAGAGCCTGGGAGGGGCCCCGGCAATGAGCAGTTCTTC.

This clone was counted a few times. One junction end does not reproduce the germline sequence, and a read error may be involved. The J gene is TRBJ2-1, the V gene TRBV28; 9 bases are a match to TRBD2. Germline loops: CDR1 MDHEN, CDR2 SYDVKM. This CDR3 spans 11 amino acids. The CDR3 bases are TGTGCCAGCACGGGGGTAGCGGGAGTAGTCTTC. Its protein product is CASTGVAGVVF.

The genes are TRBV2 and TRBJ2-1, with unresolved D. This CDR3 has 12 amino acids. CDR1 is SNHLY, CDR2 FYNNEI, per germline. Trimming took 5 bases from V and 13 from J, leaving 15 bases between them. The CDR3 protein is CASSNIPSAQFF. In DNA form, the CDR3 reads TGTGCCAGCAGTAATATCCCTAGTGCTCAGTTCTTC.

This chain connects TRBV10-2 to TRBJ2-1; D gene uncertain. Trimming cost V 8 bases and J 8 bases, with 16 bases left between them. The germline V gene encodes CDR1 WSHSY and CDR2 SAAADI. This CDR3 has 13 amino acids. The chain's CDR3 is CASRPQSPHEQFF. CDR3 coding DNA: TGCGCCAGCCGTCCCCAGAGTCCCCATGAGCAGTTCTTC.

CDR3 in DNA: TGTGCCAGCAAAGACAACAGGGACGGAAACACCATATATTTT. Its translation is CASKDNRDGNTIYF. This sequence joins TRBV2 and TRBJ1-3; possibly TRBD1 for D (6 bases). Trimming pared 7 bases from V and 4 bases from J, leaving 14 bases between. CDR1 is SNHLY and CDR2 is FYNNEI in the germline V gene. The CDR3 is made up of 14 amino acids.

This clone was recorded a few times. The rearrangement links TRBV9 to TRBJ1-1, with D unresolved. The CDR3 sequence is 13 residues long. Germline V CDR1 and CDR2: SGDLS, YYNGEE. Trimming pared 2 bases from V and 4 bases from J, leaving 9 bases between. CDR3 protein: CASSVSLGTEAFF. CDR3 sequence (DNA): TGTGCCAGCAGCGTCTCTCTGGGCACTGAAGCTTTCTTT. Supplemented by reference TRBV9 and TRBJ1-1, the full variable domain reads DSGVTQTPKHLITATGQRVTLRCSPRSGDLSVYWYQQSLDQGLQFLIQYYNGEERAKGNILERFSAQQFPDLHSELNLSSLELGDSALYFCASSVSLGTEAFFGQGTRLTVV.

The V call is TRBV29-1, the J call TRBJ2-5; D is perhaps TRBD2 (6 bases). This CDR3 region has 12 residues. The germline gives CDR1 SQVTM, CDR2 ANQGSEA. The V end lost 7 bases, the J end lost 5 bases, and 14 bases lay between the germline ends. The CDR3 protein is CSDREFGETQYF. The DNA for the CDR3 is TGCAGCGATCGGGAGTTTGGGGAGACCCAGTACTTC.